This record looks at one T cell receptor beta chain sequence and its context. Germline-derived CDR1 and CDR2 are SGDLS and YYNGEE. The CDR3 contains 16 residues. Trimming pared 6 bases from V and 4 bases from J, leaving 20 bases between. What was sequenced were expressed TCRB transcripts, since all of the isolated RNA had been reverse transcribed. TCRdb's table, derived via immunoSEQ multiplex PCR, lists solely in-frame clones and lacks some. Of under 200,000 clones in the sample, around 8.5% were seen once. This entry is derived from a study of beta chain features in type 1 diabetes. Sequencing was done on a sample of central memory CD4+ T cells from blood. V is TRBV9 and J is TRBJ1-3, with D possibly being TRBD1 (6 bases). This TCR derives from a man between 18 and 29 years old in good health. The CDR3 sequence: CASTPRLGGAGNTIYF. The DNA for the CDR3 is TGTGCCAGCACCCCCAGACTTGGGGGCGCGGGAAACACCATATATTTT.